The present entry profiles one T cell receptor beta chain with its context. It lacks a known antigen. The input lacks base qualities; no much larger clone sits a single base away. CDR1 and CDR2, looked up from the germline V gene (reference sequence), are LNHDA and SQIVND. There are 14 amino acids in the CDR3, from cysteine to phenylalanine inclusive. Only the CDR3 part of the read is kept: 42 bases, read in frame from the first base. V is trimmed back by 1 base and J by 4 bases, and the junction contains 1 base that no gene match accounts for. The sample belongs to a study of glioma-infiltrating T cells after dendritic cell vaccination (dated by TCRdb to about 2016). With respect to the entire study: Of the approximately 15 glioblastoma patients in the cohort, all drawn from Phase I and II dendritic cell vaccination trials, 9 were newly diagnosed and 6 had recurrent disease. Each patient got three intradermal injections of the dendritic cell vaccine, spaced at biweekly intervals, in the arm below the axilla. Autologous tumor lysate-pulsed dendritic cell vaccination was administered to the patients between the early 2000s and the early 2010s. Tumor-infiltrating lymphocyte content was quantified and tumor and blood repertoires were compared in dendritic cell-vaccinated glioblastoma patients by deep sequencing of TCR beta CDR3 regions. The vaccine consisted of monocyte-derived dendritic cells cultured less than nine days with IL-4 and GM-CSF, then pulsed overnight with autologous tumor lysate. TCR sequencing metrics, including TIL content and tumor-blood repertoire overlap, were correlated with survival after dendritic cell vaccination. Paper-wide results and their limitations: The TCR overlap response model with three groups was called speculative and said to need prospective validation. TCR clonality showed no direct relationship with survival, which suggests that a diverse polyclonal response may matter. The cohort was small and heterogeneous, with few patients having full blood and tumor sets and even fewer initial-recurrent tumor pairs. After dendritic cell vaccination, a higher estimated pretreatment TIL content predicted longer time to progression and overall survival.

Using the immunoSEQ assay, TCRB CDR3 regions were amplified from approximately 1.9 micrograms of genomic DNA, or from all available DNA when less than that was on hand. For multiplex PCR, 60 forward primers for TCR V beta segments and 13 reverse primers for J beta segments were used. To estimate the number of reads per starting template, synthetic control templates were added to each sample at limiting dilution. Reads of 87 bp were generated by sequencing on the Illumina HiSeq System. As for how the authors treated the data: PCR and sequencing errors were removed by merging closely related sequences with a nearest neighbor algorithm. TCR overlap was defined as the percentage of unique tumor TCR beta sequences that were also found in the peripheral blood of the same patient. The clones in this table, taken by TCRdb from immuneACCESS, are in-frame only. Not every clone is retained; where verified, under half of the shortfall comes from an unresolved V gene, and the cause of the rest is unknown. V and J calls and clone size are those listed in that table; D and trimming were worked out from the DNA. The sample records tens of thousands of clones, 70% to 90% of which are singletons. The ten largest clones represent just under 3% of the sample.

Patients were selected for having adequate residual fresh-frozen tumor tissue and more than two years of available survival data. Although molecular status otherwise differed among the glioblastoma patients, no patient had an isocitrate dehydrogenase mutation. PBMC were collected before vaccination, two weeks after the third vaccination, and at tumor progression when it occurred. Genomic DNA was extracted with the Qiagen DNeasy Blood extraction Kit. The clonotype was recovered from a human donor with glioblastoma. Here the sequenced sample was blood, taken before dendritic cell vaccination. The chain is encoded by TRBV19 joined to TRBJ2-5, with 9 junctional bases fitting TRBD2. The DNA is TGTGCCAGTAGTATAGTTAGCGGGGGAGAGACCCAGTACTTC. It specifies CASSIVSGGETQYF.